The clone carrying this T cell receptor (beta chain) has only one observation. This sample stems from a study of blood T cell repertoires in COVID-19. The assay was immunoSEQ multiplex PCR, and TCRdb's table has in-frame clones only and misses some. Among 130,000 to 150,000 clones listed, 80% to 90% were seen once. In Seattle, patients joined the study during active infection and were tracked longitudinally. Sequenced material: peripheral blood. The clonotype originates from a woman in her fifties or sixties with COVID-19, enrolled during active disease.

In DNA form, the CDR3 reads TGTGCCAGTAGTAATTGGGGAGGGAACACTGAAGCTTTCTTT. It codes for CASSNWGGNTEAFF. V and J are TRBV19 and TRBJ1-1; no clear D gene. Germline CDR1 LNHDA, CDR2 SQIVND (reference sequence). The V end lost 4 bases, the J end lost 1 base, and 10 bases lay between the germline ends. The CDR3 extends over 14 amino acids.